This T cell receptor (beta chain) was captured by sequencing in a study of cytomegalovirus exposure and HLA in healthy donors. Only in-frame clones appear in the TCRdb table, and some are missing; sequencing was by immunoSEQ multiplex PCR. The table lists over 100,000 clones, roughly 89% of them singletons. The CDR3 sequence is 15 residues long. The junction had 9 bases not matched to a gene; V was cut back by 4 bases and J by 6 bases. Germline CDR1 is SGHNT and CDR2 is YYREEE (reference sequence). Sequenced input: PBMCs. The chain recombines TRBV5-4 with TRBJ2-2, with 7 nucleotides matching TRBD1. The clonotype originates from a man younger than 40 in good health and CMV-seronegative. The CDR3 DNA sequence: TGTGCCAGCAGCCCGACGACAGGGTGGCCCGGGGAGCTGTTTTTT. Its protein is CASSPTTGWPGELFF.